What follows are 25 T cell receptor beta chains derived from one specimen sequenced in a study of CD8 T cells in ankylosing spondylitis. TCRdb re-analysed the 5' RACE reads in MiXCR, keeping a single row per CDR3 protein. Among almost 400,000 distinct CDR3 sequences listed, 20% to 25% were seen once. Antigens of these TCRs are unknown. Study-level points and caveats: Seemingly distinctive of ankylosing spondylitis blood was a TCR beta motif formed by eight highly homologous variants.

The source material was blood, either unsorted or a sorted T cell fraction (not recorded which). These receptors were collected from a male donor with ankylosing spondylitis.

This clonotype was seen ten or more times. DNA for the CDR3: TGCGCCAGCAGCTTGGCCGGGTCGGATACGCAGTATTTT. This encodes CASSLAGSDTQYF. V usage is TRBV5-1 and J usage is TRBJ2-3; no reliable D call. There are 13 residues in the CDR3. V lost 0 bases to trimming and J lost 6 bases, with 8 bases between them. Germline values: CDR1 SGHRS, CDR2 YFSETQ.

This clonotype was picked up a small number of times. V is TRBV5-1 and J is TRBJ2-1; 12 bases line up with TRBD2. The germline V gene has CDR1 SGHRS and CDR2 YFSETQ. The CDR3 is made up of 14 amino acids. Trimming removed 5 bases from V and 8 bases from J; junction bases left unmatched: 5. This CDR3 reads CASRPRLAGDEQFF. CDR3 coding DNA: TGCGCCAGCAGACCGCGACTAGCGGGAGATGAGCAGTTCTTC.

This clonotype appeared a few times. This chain links TRBV12-3 or TRBV12-4 with TRBJ2-2; 14 nucleotides match TRBD2. With 6 bases clipped from V and 7 bases from J, the junction kept 4 bases outside the gene matches. The CDR3 is 15 amino acids. CDR3 bases: TGTGCCAGCAGCCGGACTAGCGGGAGGCGCGGGGAGCTGTTTTTT. Translated, it gives CASSRTSGRRGELFF.

This clonotype turned up a few times. The chain employs TRBV2 and TRBJ1-2; D call uncertain. From germline, CDR1 is SNHLY and CDR2 FYNNEI. There are 13 residues in the CDR3. V dropped 3 bases and J dropped 8 bases, with 13 bases sitting between them. The CDR3 reads CASSELPNSGYTF. DNA of the CDR3: TGTGCCAGCAGTGAGTTACCGAATTCGGGCTACACCTTC.

This clonotype came up a few times. J is TRBJ2-1 and V is TRBV20-1; TRBD2 aligns across 15 bases. V trimming: 0 bases; J trimming: 10 bases; junction bases outside the gene matches: 4. Germline V gives CDR1 DFQATT, CDR2 SNEGSKA (reference sequence). CDR3 length: 15 amino acids. The CDR3 DNA follows: TGCAGTGCTAGAGAAGGACTAGCGGGAGGGCACGAGCAGTTCTTC. Its translation is CSAREGLAGGHEQFF.

J is TRBJ2-3 and V is TRBV20-1, with D unclear. V was pared by 2 bases and J by 6 bases, with 9 bases between. The CDR3 length is 12 residues. From germline, CDR1 is DFQATT and CDR2 SNEGSKA (reference sequence). The CDR3 coding sequence is TGCAGTGCTAGACAGGTTGGGGATACGCAGTATTTT. This encodes CSARQVGDTQYF.

The chain uses TRBV7-3 and TRBJ2-1; 7 positions agree with TRBD2. The trim removed 5 bases at V and 2 bases at J, leaving 9 bases unmatched. The CDR3 length is 16 residues. CDR1 SGHTA and CDR2 FQGTGA come from the germline V gene. In DNA, the CDR3 is TGTGCCAGCAGCCCGCATAGCGGGCGGACCTACAATGAGCAGTTCTTC. Amino acid sequence: CASSPHSGRTYNEQFF.

V usage is TRBV6-5 and J usage is TRBJ2-3; TRBD2 aligns across 13 bases. This CDR3 region has 18 residues. Germline loops: CDR1 MNHEY, CDR2 SVGAGI. V trimming: 0 bases; J trimming: 3 bases; junction bases outside the gene matches: 6. CDR3 loop: CASSYSFPGLAGTDTQYF. CDR3 sequence (DNA): TGTGCCAGCAGTTACTCGTTTCCGGGACTAGCGGGGACAGATACGCAGTATTTT.

The chain carries TRBV25-1 and TRBJ2-3; TRBD2 matches 9 bases. The junction had 19 bases not matched to a gene; V was cut back by 10 bases and J by 2 bases. Germline V gene data show CDR1 as MGHDK and CDR2 as SYGVNS. The CDR3 has 18 amino acids. CDR3 amino acids: CANPSGNKLPQNTDTQYF. The CDR3 DNA follows: TGTGCCAACCCTAGCGGGAACAAATTACCACAGAACACAGATACGCAGTATTTT.

In this sample, this clonotype turned up a few times. V and J are TRBV19 and TRBJ1-2; the D gene is possibly TRBD1 (5 bases). Between the trimmed V and J ends, which lost 5 bases and 4 bases, there was a span of 20 bases. Germline V gene lookup returns CDR1 LNHDA and CDR2 SQIVND (reference sequence). The CDR3 totals 16 residues. CDR3 coding DNA: TGTGCCAGTAGTTCTCCGGGGCGGGGCACGGGCTATGGCTACACCTTC. Translation: CASSSPGRGTGYGYTF.

The chain couples TRBV20-1 to TRBJ2-5; 10 positions match TRBD2. The CDR3 has 14 residues. The J segment lost 4 bases and the V segment lost 1 base, leaving 3 bases of the junction unmatched. The V gene's germline CDR1 is DFQATT and CDR2 SNEGSKA (reference sequence). The CDR3 here is CSARAPSGRETQYF. DNA of the CDR3: TGCAGTGCTAGAGCACCTAGCGGGAGAGAGACCCAGTACTTC.

This clonotype has a handful of counts. The rearrangement joins TRBV5-1 to TRBJ2-6; no reliable D call. With 1 base removed from V and 15 bases from J, the gap between germline ends came to 14 bases. In germline, CDR1 is SGHRS, CDR2 YFSETQ. There are 13 residues in the CDR3. CDR3 protein: CASSLLSLHDLTF. The CDR3 coding sequence is TGCGCCAGCAGCTTGCTGTCCCTCCATGACCTGACTTTC.

The rearrangement joins TRBV5-1 to TRBJ2-5; 12 bases are a match to TRBD2. The germline V gene encodes CDR1 SGHRS and CDR2 YFSETQ. The CDR3 is 16 amino acids. V trimming: 1 base; J trimming: 6 bases; junction bases outside the gene matches: 7. CDR3 in DNA: TGCGCCAGCAGCTTGACCGGGACTAGCGGGCAACAGACCCAGTACTTC. This encodes CASSLTGTSGQQTQYF. The full variable domain, in which reference TRBV5-1 and TRBJ2-5 provide the parts outside the CDR3, is KAGVTQTPRYLIKTRGQQVTLSCSPISGHRSVSWYQQTPGQGLQFLFEYFSETQRNKGNFPGRFSGRQFSNSRSEMNVSTLELGDSALYLCASSLTGTSGQQTQYFGPGTRLLVL.

CDR3 nucleotides: TGCGCCAGCAGCGAGACTAGCGGGAACGTCTACGAGCAGTACTTC. Its protein is CASSETSGNVYEQYF. This chain links TRBV5-1 with TRBJ2-7; 11 nucleotides match TRBD2. V lost 4 bases and J lost 3; bases outside the gene matches: 6. This CDR3 region has 15 residues. Germline values: CDR1 SGHRS, CDR2 YFSETQ. The variable domain in full, with the rest retrieved from reference TRBV5-1 and TRBJ2-7, is KAGVTQTPRYLIKTRGQQVTLSCSPISGHRSVSWYQQTPGQGLQFLFEYFSETQRNKGNFPGRFSGRQFSNSRSEMNVSTLELGDSALYLCASSETSGNVYEQYFGPGTRLTVT.

V gene TRBV3-1 combines with J gene TRBJ2-3, with a weak D call TRBD1 (5 bases). Germline V lookup: CDR1 LGHDT, CDR2 YNNKEL (reference sequence). The V gene lost 1 base and the J gene lost 5 bases, with 13 bases spanning the gap. This CDR3 has 15 amino acids. The CDR3 reads CASSQVPSGLDTQYF. The CDR3 nucleotides are TGTGCCAGCAGCCAAGTACCTTCAGGGCTAGATACGCAGTATTTT.

V and J are TRBV3-1 and TRBJ1-5; no clear D. There are 15 residues in the CDR3. The germline V gene has CDR1 LGHDT and CDR2 YNNKEL (reference sequence). Trimming left V 0 bases short and J 9 bases short, with 15 bases between. CDR3 amino acids: CASSQDLTFSGPQHF. The CDR3 DNA is TGTGCCAGCAGCCAAGATCTGACTTTTTCAGGGCCCCAGCATTTT.

The V call is TRBV7-2, the J call TRBJ2-5; 9 nucleotides align to TRBD2. The CDR3 covers 16 residues. CDR1 and CDR2 from the germline V gene are SGHTA and FQGNSA. V lost 2 bases and J lost 4; bases outside the gene matches: 8. This CDR3 reads CASSLKLAGIRETQYF. In DNA, the CDR3 is TGTGCCAGCAGCTTAAAACTAGCGGGCATACGAGAGACCCAGTACTTC.

This clonotype was seen at least ten times. The chain couples TRBV12-3 or TRBV12-4 to TRBJ2-1; TRBD2 aligns across 10 bases. The CDR3 length is 18 residues. Germline trimming cut 4 bases from V and 7 bases from J; bases unmatched to any gene: 16. CDR3 nucleotide sequence: TGTGCCAGCAGTTCCGCCGACTGGGTAGCGGGAGGTGTTAATGAGCAGTTCTTC. Its translation is CASSSADWVAGGVNEQFF.

The chain couples TRBV16 to TRBJ1-1; D is unclear. CDR1 is KGHSY, CDR2 FQNENV, per germline. V lost 0 bases, J lost 1 base, and 6 bases lay in between. This CDR3 has 14 residues. The CDR3, as DNA: TGTGCCAGCAGCCAATCACCCGGGAACACTGAAGCTTTCTTT. Encoded protein: CASSQSPGNTEAFF.

The chain joins TRBV4-2 to TRBJ2-6, with D possibly called TRBD1 or TRBD2 (5 bases each). CDR3 size: 17 residues. Germline CDR1 LGHNA, CDR2 YNFKEQ. Trimming removed 0 bases at V and 3 bases at J, with 12 bases between. The CDR3 here is CASSQDWQGRGANVLTF. In DNA form, the CDR3 reads TGTGCCAGCAGCCAAGATTGGCAGGGACGTGGGGCCAACGTCCTGACTTTC.

This clonotype was seen a few times. V and J are TRBV20-1 and TRBJ1-1; D is uncertain. Trimming took off 6 bases at V and 2 bases at J, with 16 bases between the two ends. Germline loops: CDR1 DFQATT, CDR2 SNEGSKA (reference sequence). The CDR3 loop spans 14 amino acids. CDR3 sequence (DNA): TGCAGTGCAACCTACGACGGACGTAACACTGAAGCTTTCTTT. This translates into CSATYDGRNTEAFF.

This clonotype was counted at least ten times. The chain recombines TRBV29-1 with TRBJ2-7, with D possibly TRBD2 on 5 matching bases. Germline CDR1 is SQVTM and CDR2 is ANQGSEA. V lost 3 bases, J lost 6 bases, and 12 bases lay in between. The CDR3 contains 12 residues. Here the CDR3 reads CSVETTTTEQYF. The CDR3 DNA reads TGCAGCGTTGAGACTACCACGACCGAGCAGTACTTC.

This clonotype has ten or more counts. This sequence joins TRBV12-3 or TRBV12-4 and TRBJ2-1, with 10 bases identical to TRBD2. The CDR3 is 14 residues long. Trimming at V came to 5 bases and at J to 6 bases, leaving 4 bases not matched to a gene. The CDR3 DNA reads as TGTGCCAGCAGTCCCAGGACTAGCGGCAATGAGCAGTTCTTC. Translated: CASSPRTSGNEQFF.

The chain uses TRBV20-1 and TRBJ2-3; 7 positions match TRBD2. V gave up 6 bases and J gave up 2 bases; unmatched junction bases: 8. The CDR3 contains 14 residues. Per germline, CDR1 DFQATT and CDR2 SNEGSKA (reference sequence). The CDR3 is CSAIGGTTTDTQYF. CDR3 bases: TGCAGTGCCATAGGTGGGACTACCACAGATACGCAGTATTTT.

This clonotype was seen a single time. Here the CDR3 reads CASSHNGGTYEQYF. The CDR3 nucleotides read TGTGCCAGCAGCCACAACGGTGGGACCTACGAGCAGTACTTC. The gene calls are TRBV7-9 and TRBJ2-7; D remains unclear. CDR1 SEHNR and CDR2 FQNEAQ come from the germline V gene (reference sequence). V lost 5 bases to trimming and J lost 2 bases, with 13 bases between them. The CDR3 extends over 14 amino acids.